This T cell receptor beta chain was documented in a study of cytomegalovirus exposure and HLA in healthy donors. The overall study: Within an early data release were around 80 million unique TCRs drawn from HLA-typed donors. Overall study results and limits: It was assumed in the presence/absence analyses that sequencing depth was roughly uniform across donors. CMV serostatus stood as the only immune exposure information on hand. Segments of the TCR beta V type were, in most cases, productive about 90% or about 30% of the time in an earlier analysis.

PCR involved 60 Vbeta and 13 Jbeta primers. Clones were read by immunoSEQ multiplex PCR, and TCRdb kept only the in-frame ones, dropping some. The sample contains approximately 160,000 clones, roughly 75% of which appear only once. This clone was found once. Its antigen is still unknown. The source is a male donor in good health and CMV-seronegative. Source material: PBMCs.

As DNA, the CDR3 is TGTGCCAGCACCTCCGGGACAGGGATGTCACCCCTCCACTTT. This encodes CASTSGTGMSPLHF. The chain is built from TRBV5-4 and TRBJ1-6; 9 bases map to TRBD1. Germline lookup yields CDR1 SGHNT and CDR2 YYREEE (reference sequence). The CDR3 is 14 residues long. V lost 6 bases to trimming and J lost 10 bases; unmatched junction nucleotides: 8.